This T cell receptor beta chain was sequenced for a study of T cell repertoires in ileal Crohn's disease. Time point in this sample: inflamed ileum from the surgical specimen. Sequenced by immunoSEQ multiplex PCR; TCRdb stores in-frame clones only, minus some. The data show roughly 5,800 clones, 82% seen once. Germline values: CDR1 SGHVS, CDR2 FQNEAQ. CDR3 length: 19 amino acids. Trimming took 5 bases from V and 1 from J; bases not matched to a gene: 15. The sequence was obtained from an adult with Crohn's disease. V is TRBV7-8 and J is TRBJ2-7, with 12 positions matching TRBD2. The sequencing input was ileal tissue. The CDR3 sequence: CASSQLAGGPGDRSYEQYF. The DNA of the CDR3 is TGTGCCAGCAGCCAGCTAGCGGGGGGGCCTGGGGATCGTTCCTACGAGCAGTACTTC.